In its sample, the clone carrying this T cell receptor beta chain was seen once. No antigen is known for it. Primers included in the PCR were 60 Vbeta and 13 Jbeta primers. The repertoire was sequenced with immunoSEQ multiplex PCR; TCRdb's copy has only in-frame clones and lacks some. The data hold fewer than 250,000 clones, with almost 80% observed a single time. The CDR3 runs 15 residues. Germline assignment: CDR1 LNHDA and CDR2 SQIVND (reference sequence). The germline V and J ends were trimmed by 5 bases and 0 bases, with 14 bases remaining between them. The sample is drawn from a study of cytomegalovirus exposure and HLA in healthy donors. Overall study results and limits: In a later analysis, across HLA loci, associated TCR counts were highest for DRB1, lowest for HLA-C.

This clonotype originated in a woman aged 18-29 years in good health and CMV-seronegative. V usage is TRBV19 and J usage is TRBJ2-7, with D unclear. Sequencing was performed on PBMCs. CDR3 residues: CASSALSGSSYEQYF. The CDR3 bases are TGTGCCAGTAGTGCCCTTTCCGGTAGCTCCTACGAGCAGTACTTC.